This TCR beta chain was sequenced for a study of T cells in Graves' hyperthyroidism and ophthalmopathy. Inclusion characteristics of ophthalmopathy patients comprised a Clinical Activity Score of at least 3, a NOSPECS grade of at least 4, and duration under 3 months. Out of over 9 ml of fresh peripheral blood came the PBMCs. The source material, RNA transcripts, was used to amplify TCR beta CDR3 regions. The study used the HTBI primer set for a first-round RT-PCR of the TCR CDR3. MiXCR, applied by TCRdb to the multiplex PCR reads, yields one record per CDR3 protein. The sample includes 530,000 or so distinct CDR3 sequences, around a quarter of them seen just once. Overall study findings and caveats: Using 13 V-J features, a model discriminated ophthalmopathy from stable hyperthyroidism.

The sample holds many counts of this clonotype. The antigen is undetermined. V lost 4 bases and J 4 bases, leaving 11 bases between the germline ends. Per the germline V gene, CDR1 is MNHEY and CDR2 is SMNVEV (reference sequence). The CDR3 is made up of 13 amino acids. This sequence joins TRBV27 and TRBJ2-7, with D unresolved. The source of this sequence is a woman aged 30 to 39 with Graves' ophthalmopathy. Sequencing was done on a sample of blood. DNA for the CDR3: TGTGCCAGCAGTTCCCGGAATATTTACGAGCAGTACTTC. It yields the protein CASSSRNIYEQYF.